The present T cell receptor (beta chain) was sequenced within a study of cytotoxic CD8 clonotypes in ibrutinib-treated CLL. Across the study: The cohort had around 10 relapsed/refractory and around 15 treatment-naive patients, 17 to 18 IGHV unmutated.

The table came from immunoSEQ multiplex PCR; TCRdb's copy has only in-frame clones and leaves some out. The sample records around 200,000 clones, roughly 65% being singletons. This CDR3 contains 14 residues. The germline V gene has CDR1 SGHDT and CDR2 YYEEEE. Trimming pared 2 bases from V and 6 bases from J, leaving 12 bases between. For this clone: Antigen unknown.

General study results and limits: T-cell clonality at baseline went above that of age-matched healthy donors and rose and fell with circulating CD8+ T-cell counts. There were few public clonotypes, and on treatment they contracted or stayed stable.

The receptor comes from a human donor with chronic lymphocytic leukemia. The chain couples TRBV5-6 to TRBJ1-5, with D unclear. Sequences were derived from PBMCs, sampled after 12 months of ibrutinib treatment. The CDR3 DNA follows: TGTGCCAGCAGCTTTTATGCCTCTTTTCAGCCCCAGCATTTT. The encoded protein is CASSFYASFQPQHF.